These 3 T cell receptor beta chains share one sample of origin, sequenced in a study of OX40 agonist ivuxolimab in advanced cancers. The method was immunoSEQ multiplex PCR; TCRdb's version includes in-frame clones alone and lacks a portion of them. This table holds nearly 80,000 clones, around 85% found once. This specimen consisted of CD4+ or CD8+ T cells sorted from blood, obtained in a trial of the OX40 agonist ivuxolimab. All receptors come from an adult with an advanced solid tumor such as melanoma, head and neck, liver or kidney cancer.

The chain recombines TRBV5-1 with TRBJ2-7; no definite D call. V dropped 0 bases and J dropped 3 bases, with 13 bases sitting between them. Germline CDR1 is SGHRS and CDR2 is YFSETQ. The CDR3 runs to 15 residues. Written as DNA, the CDR3 is TGCGCCAGCAGCTTGGACCCTAGTGGTTTCTACGAGCAGTACTTC. Protein sequence: CASSLDPSGFYEQYF.

CDR3: CASSHHRGSGANVLTF. The CDR3 DNA reads as TGTGCCAGCAGCCATCACAGGGGGTCTGGGGCCAACGTCCTGACTTTC. The rearrangement uses TRBV14 and TRBJ2-6; TRBD1 aligns across 8 bases. The germline CDR1 and CDR2 sequences are SGHDN and FVKESK. V lost 3 bases, J lost 1 base, and 2 bases stayed unmatched. CDR3 length equals 16 residues.

V usage is TRBV5-4 and J usage is TRBJ2-3, with a tentative D call TRBD1 (6 bases). V lost 7 bases, J lost 1 base, and 16 bases lay in between. CDR3 length: 15 amino acids. In germline, CDR1 is SGHNT, CDR2 YYREEE (reference sequence). Here the CDR3 reads CASHPGKGGTDTQYF. As DNA, the CDR3 is TGTGCCAGCCATCCAGGCAAGGGGGGCACAGATACGCAGTATTTT.